The entry below describes one T cell receptor beta chain. Its antigen is not known. Looked up from germline, CDR1 is MNHNS and CDR2 is SASEGT. CDR3 size: 15 residues. Trimming removed 6 bases at V and 4 bases at J, with 13 bases between. The data belong to a study of tumor and adjacent non-tumor tissue in lung cancer. General study findings and limits: Tumor TCR diversity, when higher, was linked to shorter survival.

RNA was extracted from bulk tissue without any cell sorting. TCRbeta libraries were built with three rounds of nested PCR, modified from ARM-PCR. One entry per CDR3 protein results from TCRdb running MiXCR on the multiplex PCR reads. Of about 110,000 distinct CDR3 sequences listed, 75% are singletons. Sequenced: lung tumor tissue. This sequence originates from a woman aged 55-70 years with non-small cell lung cancer. The chain links TRBV6-1 to TRBJ2-6; no clear D. CDR3 bases: TGTGCCAGCAGCCCCCAGATCTGGGGGGCCAACGTCCTGACTTTC. Protein product: CASSPQIWGANVLTF.